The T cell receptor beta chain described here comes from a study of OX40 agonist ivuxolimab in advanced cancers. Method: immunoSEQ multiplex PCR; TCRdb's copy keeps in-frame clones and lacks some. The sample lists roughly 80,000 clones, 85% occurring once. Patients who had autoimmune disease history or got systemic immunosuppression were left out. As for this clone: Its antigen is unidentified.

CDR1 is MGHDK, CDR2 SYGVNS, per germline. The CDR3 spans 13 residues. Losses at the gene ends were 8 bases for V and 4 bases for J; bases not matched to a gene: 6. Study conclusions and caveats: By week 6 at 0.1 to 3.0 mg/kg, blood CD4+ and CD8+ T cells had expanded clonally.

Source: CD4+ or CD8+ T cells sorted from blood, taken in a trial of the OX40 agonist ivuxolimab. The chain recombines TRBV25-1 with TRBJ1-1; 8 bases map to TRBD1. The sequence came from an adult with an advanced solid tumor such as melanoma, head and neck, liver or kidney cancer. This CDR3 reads CASLGQAGTEAFF. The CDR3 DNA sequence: TGTGCCAGCCTGGGACAGGCCGGCACTGAAGCTTTCTTT.